This paragraph reports one TCR beta chain. Its cognate antigen has yet to be identified. No per-base quality is available; no much larger clone lies one base away. The sample belongs to a study of blood T cell repertoires in COVID-19 (dated by TCRdb to about 2020). About the full investigation: Samples from collaborators originated in the United States, Italy and Spain and spanned both the acute and convalescent phases of COVID-19. The dataset comprised deeply sampled blood TCRbeta repertoires from subjects exposed to, actively infected with, or recovered from COVID-19. The sample metadata nearly always contained a de-identified subject ID, COVID-19 status, age in years and sex. The repertoires were released in a freely available public database intended as a resource for research on the immune response to SARS-CoV-2. Samples were obtained from the ongoing ImmuneRACE study (first 160 participants) and from 1,254 subjects provided by 6 global collaborators. Where available, HLA class I and class II types were taken from metadata supplied by the sample provider and were not determined by assay-based typing. The prospective study material was composed of cDNA or gDNA derived from T cells, B-cell-depleted T cells, or PBMCs.

Whole blood was collected in K2EDTA tubes by collaborating institutions according to the institutions' own protocols. For TCRbeta analysis, collaborators shipped samples in one of three forms: frozen whole blood, isolated PBMCs, or DNA extracted from either of those sample types. V is trimmed back by 3 bases and J by 5 bases, and the junction contains 9 bases that no gene match accounts for. The CDR3 runs 17 amino acids, cysteine and phenylalanine included. Only the CDR3 part of the read is kept: 51 bases, read in frame from the first base. Reading the germline V gene gives CDR1 KGHDR and CDR2 SFDVKD. On the study overall, not on this receptor specifically: The quantity of clinical and demographic metadata differed by source and by participant and was supplied without curation.

TCRbeta CDR3 regions were amplified from genomic DNA using the immunoSEQ Assay, a bias-controlled multiplex PCR. The paper's data handling went like this. Within the assay, amplification of reference gene primers was used to estimate how many nucleated cells each sample contained. To quantify the absolute abundance of each unique TCRbeta CDR3 rearrangement, sequence reads were collapsed and filtered. For each sample, productive Simpson clonality was calculated as the square root of Simpson's diversity index over productive rearrangements. TCRdb took over this immuneACCESS table, retaining in-frame rearrangements with V and J assigned. Such tables are incomplete; in checked studies, under half of the missing clones stem from an unresolved V gene, and the remainder is unexplained. That table gives V, J and clone size, and the DNA gave D and trimming. The sample table lists about 210,000 clones, roughly 81% of them with a count of one. Jointly, the top ten make up about 8% of the sample.

In this chain, TRBV24-1 is recombined with TRBJ2-5; the central 12 bases match TRBD1. The receptor was derived from a woman between 45 and 60 years old with active or convalescent COVID-19. The sequencing input was peripheral blood. The DNA is as follows: TGTGCCACCAGTGATACCACCGGGACAGGGGGCCAGGAGACCCAGTACTTC. The translation is CATSDTTGTGGQETQYF.